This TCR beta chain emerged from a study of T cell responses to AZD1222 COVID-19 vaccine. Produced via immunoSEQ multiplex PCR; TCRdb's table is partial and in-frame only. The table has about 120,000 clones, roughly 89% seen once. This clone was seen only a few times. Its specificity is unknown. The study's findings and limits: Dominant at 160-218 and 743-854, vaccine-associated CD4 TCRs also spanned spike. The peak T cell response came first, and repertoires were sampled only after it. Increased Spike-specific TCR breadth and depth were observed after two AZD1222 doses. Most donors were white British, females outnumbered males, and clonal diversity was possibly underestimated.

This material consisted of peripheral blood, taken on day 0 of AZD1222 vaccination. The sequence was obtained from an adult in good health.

CDR3 DNA: TGTGCCAGCACCAGACCGGGACAGAATGACAATGAGCAGTTCTTC. Its translation is CASTRPGQNDNEQFF. The rearrangement links TRBV28 to TRBJ2-1; 7 nucleotides align to TRBD1. This CDR3 has 15 amino acids. V was clipped by 7 bases and J by 5 bases; unmatched bases: 11. Germline V gives CDR1 MDHEN, CDR2 SYDVKM.